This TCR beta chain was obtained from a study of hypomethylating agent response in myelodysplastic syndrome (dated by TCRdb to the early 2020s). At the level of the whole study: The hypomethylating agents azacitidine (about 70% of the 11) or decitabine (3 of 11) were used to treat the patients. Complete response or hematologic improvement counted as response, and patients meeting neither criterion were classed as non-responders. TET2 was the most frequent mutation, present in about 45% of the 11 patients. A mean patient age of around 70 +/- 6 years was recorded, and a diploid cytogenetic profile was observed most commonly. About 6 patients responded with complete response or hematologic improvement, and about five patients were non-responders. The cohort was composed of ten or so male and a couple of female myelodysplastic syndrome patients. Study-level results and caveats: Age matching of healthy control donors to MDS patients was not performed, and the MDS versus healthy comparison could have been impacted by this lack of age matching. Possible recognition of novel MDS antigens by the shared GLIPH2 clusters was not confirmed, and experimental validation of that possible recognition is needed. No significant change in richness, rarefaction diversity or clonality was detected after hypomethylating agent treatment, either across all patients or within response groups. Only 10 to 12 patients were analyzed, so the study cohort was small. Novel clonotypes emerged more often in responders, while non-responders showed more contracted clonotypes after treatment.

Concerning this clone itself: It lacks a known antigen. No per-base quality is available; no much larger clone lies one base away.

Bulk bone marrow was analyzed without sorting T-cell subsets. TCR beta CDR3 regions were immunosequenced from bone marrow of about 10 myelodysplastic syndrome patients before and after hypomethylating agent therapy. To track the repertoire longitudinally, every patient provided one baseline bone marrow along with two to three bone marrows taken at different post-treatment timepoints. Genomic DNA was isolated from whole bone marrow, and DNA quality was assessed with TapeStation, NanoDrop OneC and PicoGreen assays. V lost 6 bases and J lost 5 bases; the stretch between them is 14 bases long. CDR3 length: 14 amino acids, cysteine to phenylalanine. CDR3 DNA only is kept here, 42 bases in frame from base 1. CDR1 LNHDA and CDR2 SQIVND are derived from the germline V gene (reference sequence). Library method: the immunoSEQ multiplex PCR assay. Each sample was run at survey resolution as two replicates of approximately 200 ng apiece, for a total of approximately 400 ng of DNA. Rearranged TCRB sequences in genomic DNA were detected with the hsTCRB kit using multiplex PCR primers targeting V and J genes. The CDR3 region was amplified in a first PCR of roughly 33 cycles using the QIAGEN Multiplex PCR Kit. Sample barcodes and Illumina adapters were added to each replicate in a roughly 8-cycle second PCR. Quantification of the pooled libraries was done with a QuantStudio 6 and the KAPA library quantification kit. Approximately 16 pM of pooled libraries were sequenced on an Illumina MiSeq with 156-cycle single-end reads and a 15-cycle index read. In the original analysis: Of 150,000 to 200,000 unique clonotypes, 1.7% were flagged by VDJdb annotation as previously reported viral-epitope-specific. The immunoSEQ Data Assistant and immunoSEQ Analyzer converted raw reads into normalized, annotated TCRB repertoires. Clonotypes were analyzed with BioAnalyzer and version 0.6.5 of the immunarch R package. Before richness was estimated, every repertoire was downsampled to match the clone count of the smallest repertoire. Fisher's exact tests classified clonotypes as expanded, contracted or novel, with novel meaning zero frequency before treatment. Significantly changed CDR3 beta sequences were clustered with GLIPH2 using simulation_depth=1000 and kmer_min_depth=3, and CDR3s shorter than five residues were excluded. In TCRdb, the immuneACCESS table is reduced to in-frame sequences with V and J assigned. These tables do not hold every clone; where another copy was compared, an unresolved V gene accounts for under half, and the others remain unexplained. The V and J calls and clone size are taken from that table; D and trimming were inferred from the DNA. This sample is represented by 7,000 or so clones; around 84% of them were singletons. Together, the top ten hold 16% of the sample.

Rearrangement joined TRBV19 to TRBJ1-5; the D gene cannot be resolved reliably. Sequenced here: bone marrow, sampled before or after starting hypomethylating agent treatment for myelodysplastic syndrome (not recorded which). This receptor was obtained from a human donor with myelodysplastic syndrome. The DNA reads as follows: TGTGCCAGTAGGCCACGGGGTGGGTATCAGCCCCAGCATTTT. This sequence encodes CASRPRGGYQPQHF.